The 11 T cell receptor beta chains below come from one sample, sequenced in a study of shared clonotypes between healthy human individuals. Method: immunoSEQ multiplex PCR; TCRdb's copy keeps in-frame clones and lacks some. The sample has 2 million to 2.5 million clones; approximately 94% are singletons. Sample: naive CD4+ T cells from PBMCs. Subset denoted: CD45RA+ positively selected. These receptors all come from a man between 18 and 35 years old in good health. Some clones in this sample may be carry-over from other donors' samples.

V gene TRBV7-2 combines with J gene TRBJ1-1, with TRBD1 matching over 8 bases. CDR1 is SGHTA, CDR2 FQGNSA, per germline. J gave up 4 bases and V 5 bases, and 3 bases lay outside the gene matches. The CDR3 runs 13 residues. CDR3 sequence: CASSADRGTEAFF. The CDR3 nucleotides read TGTGCCAGCAGCGCCGACAGGGGCACTGAAGCTTTCTTT.

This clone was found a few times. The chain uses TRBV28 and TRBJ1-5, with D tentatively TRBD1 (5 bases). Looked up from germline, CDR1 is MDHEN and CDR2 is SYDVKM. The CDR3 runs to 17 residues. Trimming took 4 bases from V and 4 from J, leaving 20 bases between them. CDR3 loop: CASSSPEGRRRNQPQHF. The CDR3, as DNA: TGTGCCAGCAGTTCGCCGGAGGGGAGGAGGAGGAATCAGCCCCAGCATTTT.

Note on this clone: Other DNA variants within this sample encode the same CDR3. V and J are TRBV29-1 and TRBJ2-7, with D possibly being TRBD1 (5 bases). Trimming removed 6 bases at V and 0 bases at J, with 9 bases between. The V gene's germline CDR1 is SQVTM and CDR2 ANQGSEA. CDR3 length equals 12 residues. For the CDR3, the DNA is TGCAGCGTAGTGACAGCCTCCTACGAGCAGTACTTC. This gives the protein CSVVTASYEQYF.

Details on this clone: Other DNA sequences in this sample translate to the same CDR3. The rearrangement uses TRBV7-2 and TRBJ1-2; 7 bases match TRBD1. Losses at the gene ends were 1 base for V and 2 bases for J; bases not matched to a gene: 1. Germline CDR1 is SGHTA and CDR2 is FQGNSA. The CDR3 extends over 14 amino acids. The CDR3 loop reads CASSLEGANYGYTF. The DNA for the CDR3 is TGTGCCAGCAGCTTAGAGGGGGCGAACTATGGCTACACCTTC.

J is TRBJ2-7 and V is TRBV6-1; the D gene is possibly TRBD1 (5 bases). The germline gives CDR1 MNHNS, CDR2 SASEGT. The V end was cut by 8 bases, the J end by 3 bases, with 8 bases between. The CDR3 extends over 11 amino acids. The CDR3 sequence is CASGHVYEQYF. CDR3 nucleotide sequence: TGTGCCAGCGGACATGTCTACGAGCAGTACTTC.

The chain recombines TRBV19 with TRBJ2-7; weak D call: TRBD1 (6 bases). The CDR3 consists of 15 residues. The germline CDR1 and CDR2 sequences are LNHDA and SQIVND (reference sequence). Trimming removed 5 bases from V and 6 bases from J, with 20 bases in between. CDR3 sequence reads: CASSPDRPRSGEQYF. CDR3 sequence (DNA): TGTGCCAGTAGTCCCGACAGGCCCAGATCCGGCGAGCAGTACTTC.

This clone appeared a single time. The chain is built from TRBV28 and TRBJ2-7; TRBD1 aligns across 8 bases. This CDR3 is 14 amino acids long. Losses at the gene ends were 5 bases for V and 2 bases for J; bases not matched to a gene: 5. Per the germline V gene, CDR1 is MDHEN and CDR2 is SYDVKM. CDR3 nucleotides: TGTGCCAGCAGTCACCGGGACAGGACCTACGAGCAGTACTTC. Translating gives CASSHRDRTYEQYF.

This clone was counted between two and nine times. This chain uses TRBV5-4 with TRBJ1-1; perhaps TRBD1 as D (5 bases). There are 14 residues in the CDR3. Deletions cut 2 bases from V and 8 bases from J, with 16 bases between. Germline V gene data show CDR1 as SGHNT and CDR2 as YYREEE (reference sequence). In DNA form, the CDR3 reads TGTGCCAGCAGCTTTAACACAGGTATACGCGAAGCTTTCTTT. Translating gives CASSFNTGIREAFF.

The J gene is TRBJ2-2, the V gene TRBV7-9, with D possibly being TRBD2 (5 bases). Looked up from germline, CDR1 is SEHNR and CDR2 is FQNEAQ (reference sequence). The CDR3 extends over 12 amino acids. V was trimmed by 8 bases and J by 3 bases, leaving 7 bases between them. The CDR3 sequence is CASGSYTGELFF. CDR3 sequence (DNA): TGTGCCAGCGGGAGTTACACCGGGGAGCTGTTTTTT.

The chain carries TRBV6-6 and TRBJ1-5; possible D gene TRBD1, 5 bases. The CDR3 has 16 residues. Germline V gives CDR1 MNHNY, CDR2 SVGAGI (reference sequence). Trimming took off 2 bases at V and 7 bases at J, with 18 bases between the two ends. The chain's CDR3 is CASSYGPGRVVQPQHF. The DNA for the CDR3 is TGTGCCAGCAGTTACGGGCCCGGCAGGGTAGTCCAGCCCCAGCATTTT.

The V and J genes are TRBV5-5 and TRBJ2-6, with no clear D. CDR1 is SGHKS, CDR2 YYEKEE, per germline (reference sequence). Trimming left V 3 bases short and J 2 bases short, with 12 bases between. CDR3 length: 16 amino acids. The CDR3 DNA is TGTGCCAGCAGCTCCTACAGCTTTCCTGGGGCCAACGTCCTGACTTTC. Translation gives CASSSYSFPGANVLTF.